This TCR beta chain was identified in a study of cytomegalovirus exposure and HLA in healthy donors. Study-wide context: In a previous analysis, 117 million unique TCR beta sequences were found from roughly 180 million T cells.

CDR1 and CDR2 from the germline V gene are SGHRS and YFSETQ. V was cut by 2 bases and J by 3 bases, with 8 bases left in between. This CDR3 has 13 residues. PCR employed 60 Vbeta and 13 Jbeta primers. The assay was immunoSEQ multiplex PCR, and TCRdb's table has in-frame clones only and misses some. The sample has about 110,000 clones; roughly three quarters are singletons. Material: PBMCs. The chain combines TRBV5-1 with TRBJ2-5; possibly TRBD1 for D (6 bases). This TCR was recovered from a man younger than 30 in good health and CMV-seronegative. The CDR3 DNA sequence: TGCGCCAGCAGCTTCCCAGGGGAAGAGACCCAGTACTTC. Translation gives CASSFPGEETQYF. Full variable domain (remainder filled in from reference TRBV5-1 and TRBJ2-5): KAGVTQTPRYLIKTRGQQVTLSCSPISGHRSVSWYQQTPGQGLQFLFEYFSETQRNKGNFPGRFSGRQFSNSRSEMNVSTLELGDSALYLCASSFPGEETQYFGPGTRLLVL.